This T cell receptor (beta chain) emerged from a study of blood T cell repertoires in COVID-19. In the original workflow: Reference gene primer amplification yielded estimated nucleated cell counts. TCRdb keeps only in-frame clones here, not all; method: immunoSEQ multiplex PCR. For V, J and clone size, that table is used; D and trimming come from the DNA. The sample has around 130,000 clones, 80% to 90% seen once. Germline V gene data show CDR1 as SGHDT and CDR2 as YYEEEE. J lost 7 bases, V lost 3 bases, and 8 bases had no gene match. This CDR3 has 14 amino acids. Input material: peripheral blood. This receptor was identified in a man in his 70s with active or convalescent COVID-19. This rearrangement joins TRBV5-6 to TRBJ1-2; TRBD1 agrees at 8 bases. The CDR3 loop reads CASSSGQGLSGYTF. The DNA for the CDR3 is TGTGCCAGCAGCTCCGGACAGGGTCTGAGTGGCTACACCTTC.